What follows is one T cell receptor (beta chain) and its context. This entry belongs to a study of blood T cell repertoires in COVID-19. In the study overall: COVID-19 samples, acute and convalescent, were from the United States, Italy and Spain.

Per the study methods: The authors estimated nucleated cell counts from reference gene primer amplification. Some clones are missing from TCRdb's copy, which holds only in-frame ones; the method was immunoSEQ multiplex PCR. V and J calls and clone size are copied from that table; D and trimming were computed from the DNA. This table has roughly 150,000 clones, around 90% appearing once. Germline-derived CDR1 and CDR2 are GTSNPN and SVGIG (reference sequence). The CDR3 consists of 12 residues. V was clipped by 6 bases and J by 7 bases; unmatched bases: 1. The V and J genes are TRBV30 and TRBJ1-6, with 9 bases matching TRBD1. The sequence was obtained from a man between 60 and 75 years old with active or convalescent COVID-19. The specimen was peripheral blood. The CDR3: CACGQGNSPLHF. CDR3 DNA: TGTGCCTGTGGACAGGGGAATTCACCCCTCCACTTT.